These 24 T cell receptor beta chains share one sample of origin, sequenced in a study of blood T cell repertoires in COVID-19. Method: immunoSEQ multiplex PCR; TCRdb's copy keeps in-frame clones and lacks some. The repertoire has approximately 450,000 clones, about 85% of them found once; the top ten carry 1.5% to 2%. Sequenced sample: PBMCs or T cells enriched from blood (not recorded which). The receptors originated from a woman between 18 and 29 years old with acute COVID-19.

V gene TRBV10-3 combines with J gene TRBJ1-1; D uncertain. The CDR3 consists of 12 residues. Germline CDR1 ENHRY, CDR2 SYGVKD. Trimming took off 10 bases at V and 2 bases at J, with 11 bases between the two ends. CDR3 region: CATGPGNTEAFF. In nucleotides, the CDR3 is TGTGCCACCGGGCCGGGAAACACTGAAGCTTTCTTT.

This chain uses TRBV4-1 with TRBJ2-2, with D tentatively TRBD2 (6 bases). Trimming took 1 base from V and 1 from J, leaving 10 bases between them. Germline-derived CDR1 and CDR2 are MGHRA and YSYEKL. The CDR3 totals 16 residues. CDR3 in amino acids: CASSQATSKNTGELFF. The CDR3 DNA sequence: TGCGCCAGCAGCCAAGCGACTAGTAAGAACACCGGGGAGCTGTTTTTT.

The chain has TRBV27 and TRBJ2-3; 11 bases are shared with TRBD2. With 6 bases clipped from V and 1 base from J, the junction kept 6 bases outside the gene matches. CDR1 and CDR2 from the germline V gene are MNHEY and SMNVEV (reference sequence). There are 16 residues in the CDR3. This CDR3 reads CASSLRLAGRTDTQYF. The CDR3 nucleotides are TGTGCCAGCAGCCTACGACTAGCGGGGCGCACAGATACGCAGTATTTT.

V gene TRBV4-2 combines with J gene TRBJ2-7; TRBD2 is a possible D gene (7 bases). CDR3 size: 15 residues. Germline CDR1 reads LGHNA; CDR2 reads YNFKEQ. The V end was cut by 1 base, the J end by 3 bases, with 13 bases between. The CDR3 loop is CASSQGGGLYYEQYF. DNA of the CDR3: TGTGCCAGCAGCCAAGGGGGGGGCCTCTACTACGAGCAGTACTTC.

The chain uses TRBV12-3 or TRBV12-4 and TRBJ1-5; D gene uncertain. Trimming stripped 9 bases from V and 0 bases from J, with 9 bases between. This CDR3 region has 13 residues. Here the CDR3 reads CASSGFSNQPQHF. The DNA for the CDR3 is TGTGCCAGTAGCGGGTTTAGCAATCAGCCCCAGCATTTT.

This chain uses TRBV9 with TRBJ2-7, with a possible D match to TRBD2 (5 bases). The germline V and J ends were trimmed by 3 bases and 3 bases, with 7 bases remaining between them. Germline V gives CDR1 SGDLS, CDR2 YYNGEE. This CDR3 comprises 12 residues. CDR3 sequence (DNA): TGTGCCAGCAGCGGAGGGAGCTACGAGCAGTACTTC. This sequence encodes CASSGGSYEQYF.

The chain joins TRBV6-5 to TRBJ1-5; D unclear. Germline assignment: CDR1 MNHEY and CDR2 SVGAGI. The CDR3 length is 13 residues. V shed 6 bases and J shed 2 bases, with 8 bases lying between them. DNA for the CDR3: TGTGCCAGCAGGGAGGCTCGCAATCAGCCCCAGCATTTT. This translates into CASREARNQPQHF.

This clone was detected only once. The rearrangement uses TRBV30 and TRBJ1-5; perhaps TRBD1 as D (6 bases). CDR1 is GTSNPN, CDR2 SVGIG, per germline (reference sequence). CDR3 length: 15 residues. Trimming shortened V by 1 base and J by 7 bases, and 17 bases separated the two germline ends. The CDR3 DNA follows: TGTGCCTGGAGTGGCGGGGGGCGCGTTGGGCAGCCCCAGCATTTT. Encoded protein: CAWSGGGRVGQPQHF. Full variable domain (missing parts from reference TRBV30 and TRBJ1-5): SQTIHQWPATLVQPVGSPLSLECTVEGTSNPNLYWYRQAAGRGLQLLFYSVGIGQISSEVPQNLSASRPQDRQFILSSKKLLLSDSGFYLCAWSGGGRVGQPQHFGDGTRLSIL.

For this clone: A read error is possible here, since a much larger clone lies one base away. The chain is built from TRBV14 and TRBJ2-5; D is undetermined. Trimming stripped 1 base from V and 4 bases from J, with 4 bases between. The CDR3 is 12 residues long. CDR1 is SGHDN, CDR2 FVKESK, per germline. For the CDR3, the DNA is TGTGCCAGCAGCCAAGCGAGAGAGACCCAGTACTTC. It is translated as CASSQARETQYF.

J is TRBJ2-1 and V is TRBV10-3; 12 nucleotides line up with TRBD2. Germline V gene lookup returns CDR1 ENHRY and CDR2 SYGVKD. The ends lost 6 bases at V and 5 bases at J; junction bases unmatched: 5. The CDR3 sequence is 15 residues long. In DNA, the CDR3 is TGTGCCATCAGGTCCCCTAGCGGGAGGGACAATGAGCAGTTCTTC. Its translation: CAIRSPSGRDNEQFF.

The chain couples TRBV11-2 to TRBJ1-6; perhaps TRBD1 as D (6 bases). The CDR3 covers 13 residues. The V gene lost 0 bases and the J gene lost 12 bases, with 9 bases spanning the gap. Germline-derived CDR1 and CDR2 are SGHAT and FQNNGV. CDR3 protein: CASSLDLTGPLHF. DNA for the CDR3: TGTGCCAGCAGCTTAGACCTGACAGGACCCCTCCACTTT.

V usage is TRBV3-1 (or the pseudogene TRBV3-2) and J usage is TRBJ2-3; 8 bases are a match to TRBD1. The CDR3 spans 16 residues. V shed 5 bases and J 0 bases; nucleotides not matched to a gene: 7. Germline V gene data show CDR1 as LGHDT and CDR2 as YNNKEL (reference sequence). The CDR3, as DNA: TGTGCCAGCAGCTTGAGGACAGGGAGAAGCACAGATACGCAGTATTTT. This encodes CASSLRTGRSTDTQYF.

The gene calls are TRBV9 and TRBJ2-3; 7 bases are shared with TRBD2. The CDR3 sequence is 16 residues long. The trim removed 0 bases at V and 3 bases at J, leaving 7 bases unmatched. The germline gives CDR1 SGDLS, CDR2 YYNGEE. The CDR3 reads CASSVAAGDGTDTQYF. The CDR3 DNA reads as TGTGCCAGCAGCGTAGCGGCGGGGGACGGGACAGATACGCAGTATTTT.

The chain is built from TRBV6-1 and TRBJ1-2, with 10 bases matching TRBD1. CDR3 length: 15 residues. Germline assignment: CDR1 MNHNS and CDR2 SASEGT. V lost 3 bases, J lost 6 bases, and 7 bases stayed unmatched. The DNA for the CDR3 is TGTGCCAGCAGTGAGACAGGGGGCTTAGTGAATGGCTACACCTTC. Protein product: CASSETGGLVNGYTF.

The rearrangement links TRBV30 to TRBJ1-4; TRBD1 aligns across 8 bases. J lost 5 bases, V lost 2 bases, and 10 bases had no gene match. Germline lookup yields CDR1 GTSNPN and CDR2 SVGIG (reference sequence). This CDR3 spans 16 amino acids. The CDR3 loop reads CAWSPPGDRRNEKLFF. The CDR3, as DNA: TGTGCCTGGAGTCCACCCGGGGACAGGAGGAATGAAAAACTGTTTTTT.

This clone was seen once. This chain connects TRBV24-1 to TRBJ1-3, with unresolved D. Germline-derived CDR1 and CDR2 are KGHDR and SFDVKD. V dropped 8 bases and J dropped 3 bases, with 16 bases sitting between them. CDR3 length equals 15 residues. The CDR3 spells CATNFLQTNGNTIYF. CDR3 nucleotides: TGTGCCACCAATTTTTTGCAGACAAATGGAAACACCATATATTTT.

The rearrangement uses TRBV6-2 or TRBV6-3 and TRBJ2-1; weak D call: TRBD2 (5 bases). Germline V gives CDR1 MNHEY, CDR2 SVGEGT. Trimming cost V 4 bases and J 2 bases, with 6 bases left between them. The CDR3 contains 13 residues. CDR3 loop: CASSSSPYNEQFF. CDR3 coding DNA: TGTGCCAGCAGTTCTAGCCCCTACAATGAGCAGTTCTTC.

This clone is a singleton in its sample. The V gene is TRBV5-1, the J gene TRBJ1-1; 9 nucleotides match TRBD1. V dropped 4 bases and J dropped 6; count of bases not matched to a gene: 7. Germline CDR1 and CDR2: SGHRS and YFSETQ. The CDR3 contains 14 residues. In nucleotides, the CDR3 is TGCGCCAGCAGCCCGGGACAGGGAGTAGCTGAAGCTTTCTTT. Its translation: CASSPGQGVAEAFF.

The V call is TRBV27, the J call TRBJ2-1; D might be TRBD1 (5 bases). This CDR3 contains 17 residues. Germline lookup yields CDR1 MNHEY and CDR2 SMNVEV (reference sequence). The V gene lost 7 bases and the J gene lost 8 bases, with 27 bases spanning the gap. The CDR3: CASISRRGRPGIDEQFF. DNA of the CDR3: TGTGCCAGCATCTCCCGAAGGGGCAGGCCAGGTATCGATGAGCAGTTCTTC.

This sequence joins TRBV29-1 and TRBJ2-3; 9 nucleotides agree with TRBD2. This CDR3 spans 17 amino acids. CDR1 is SQVTM, CDR2 ANQGSEA, per germline. The V segment lost 0 bases and the J segment 9 bases; nucleotides outside the gene matches: 16. In DNA form, the CDR3 reads TGCAGCGTTGAAGATAGAATTAGCGGGGGCCCCGGGGGGACGCAGTATTTT. Translating gives CSVEDRISGGPGGTQYF.

The gene calls are TRBV28 and TRBJ2-1, with TRBD2 matching 10 bases. The CDR3 runs 15 residues. With V trimmed by 7 bases and J by 9 bases, 12 bases remained unmatched. The germline V gene has CDR1 MDHEN and CDR2 SYDVKM. The DNA for the CDR3 is TGTGCCAGCACTCTCAGGCTAGCGGGAGAGGGTGAGCAGTTCTTC. Translation gives CASTLRLAGEGEQFF.

This chain uses TRBV9 with TRBJ1-3; TRBD1 might be the D (5 bases). V was pared by 7 bases and J by 0 bases, with 11 bases between. The CDR3 consists of 14 residues. Germline lookup yields CDR1 SGDLS and CDR2 YYNGEE. The CDR3 sequence is CASQTGSSGNTIYF. The CDR3 DNA follows: TGTGCCAGCCAAACAGGATCCTCTGGAAACACCATATATTTT.

This clone was counted only a few times. J is TRBJ2-3 and V is TRBV5-1; possibly TRBD2 for D (6 bases). Germline V gene data show CDR1 as SGHRS and CDR2 as YFSETQ. V was pared by 0 bases and J by 1 base, with 9 bases between. The CDR3 has 15 residues. This CDR3 reads CASSLGREGTDTQYF. DNA for the CDR3: TGCGCCAGCAGCTTGGGCAGGGAGGGCACAGATACGCAGTATTTT.

This sequence joins TRBV11-2 and TRBJ2-2; D is undetermined. This CDR3 is built from 14 residues. V shed 1 base and J shed 5 bases, with 8 bases lying between them. From germline, CDR1 is SGHAT and CDR2 FQNNGV. DNA of the CDR3: TGTGCCAGCAGCTTAGCCCCCCGGACCGGGGAGCTGTTTTTT. Amino acid sequence: CASSLAPRTGELFF.